Listed below are T cell receptor beta chains from one sample, sequenced in a study of T cell changes during pregnancy in multiple sclerosis. Sequencing was performed with immunoSEQ multiplex PCR; in TCRdb, only in-frame clones are kept and a portion is missing. The repertoire holds more than 85,000 clones, just under 95% seen once, with 1.4% in the top ten. This specimen was peripheral blood, taken in the third trimester of pregnancy. The receptors come from a female donor in good health, enrolled as a control in a pregnancy study. CDR3s include the opening cysteine and the closing phenylalanine or tryptophan. Each record gives: J gene, V gene, CDR3 protein.

TRBJ1-5 TRBV19 CASSIRDRSNQPQHF
TRBJ2-1 TRBV2 CATDGEGAPSYNEQFF
TRBJ1-1 TRBV5-1 CASSSLPGQVNTEAFF
TRBJ2-7 TRBV5-1 CASSPTTSRSDEQYF
TRBJ2-7 TRBV7-6 CASSLGPLSDEQYF
TRBJ2-1 TRBV7-9 CASSLRGSSGYNEQFF
TRBJ2-2 TRBV28 CASSLWVSGNTGELFF
TRBJ2-7 TRBV7-9 CASSLLAGDYEQYF
TRBJ2-3 TRBV2 CAKGTSTDTQYF
TRBJ2-1 TRBV2 CASSASGLEFYNEQFF
TRBJ2-1 TRBV5-1 CASSLSTTENEQFF
TRBJ2-7 TRBV7-9 CASSLAGAYEQYF
TRBJ2-2 TRBV11-2 CASSLELRRGRTGELFF
TRBJ2-7 TRBV11-2 CASSPARSWAYEQYF
TRBJ1-3 TRBV5-4 CASSFGRGTGNTIYF
TRBJ2-7 TRBV2 CASSFGARYEQYF
TRBJ1-2 TRBV27 CASSLRGIYGYTF
TRBJ2-7 TRBV27 CASSSVSGGLGGREQYF
TRBJ2-1 TRBV5-1 CASTLTGTGSNNEQFF
TRBJ2-1 TRBV5-1 CASRGLAGAGEQFF
TRBJ2-2 TRBV9 CASSARQGKVTGELFF
TRBJ2-6 TRBV28 CASISREGGAGANVLTF
TRBJ2-1 TRBV9 CASSLLPGDGYNEQFF
TRBJ2-6 TRBV5-1 CASSAPDSAGANVLTF
TRBJ1-3 TRBV5-1 CASSLGRSSGNTIYF
TRBJ1-6 TRBV4-2 CASSQDFGPFPLHF
TRBJ2-5 TRBV15 CATSNRGRTQYF
TRBJ1-2 TRBV11-2 CASSLDRSNYGYTF
TRBJ2-2 TRBV5-4 CASSYQRGATGELFF
TRBJ2-1 TRBV5-5 CASSRGLAGGDEQFF
TRBJ2-7 TRBV11-2 CASSLSTGPPYEQYF
TRBJ1-3 TRBV25-1 CASSLGSSGNTIYF
TRBJ1-5 TRBV6-5 CASSPGQGINQPQHF
TRBJ1-2 TRBV19 CASSSGQGLLSGGYTF
TRBJ1-1 TRBV6-7 CASSPPVQGNTEAFF
TRBJ1-1 TRBV28 CASSPGGLRMNTEAFF
TRBJ2-2 TRBV2 CAGRGDTNTGELFF
TRBJ1-5 TRBV2 CASSVEGTNNQPQHF
TRBJ2-7 TRBV11-3 CASSPGLADAYEQYF
TRBJ2-7 TRBV2 CASSRDRAYEQYF
TRBJ2-7 TRBV6-5 CASRPGTGLHEQYF
TRBJ2-2 TRBV27 CASSSYTGELFF
TRBJ1-1 TRBV5-8 CASSWDITNTEAFF
TRBJ2-3 TRBV7-9 CASSLQLDTDTQYF
TRBJ2-3 TRBV28 CASSARTDTQYF
TRBJ1-2 TRBV4-1 CASSQETAANYGYTF